Here is one T cell receptor (beta chain) with its context. The antigen is undetermined. This entry is derived from a study of tissue T cells after allogeneic stem cell transplantation. Findings and caveats of the study: Which tissue TCRs were alloreactive or antigen-specific was not determined. Some clones might be persisting host cells. Few T cell clones were shared across patients, but motif clusters showed tissue-specific shared signatures. Limitations included a small, clinically heterogeneous cohort and limited sampling depth.

Trimming shortened V by 5 bases and J by 1 base, and 12 bases separated the two germline ends. Germline CDR1 is LGHNA and CDR2 is YNFKEQ. The CDR3 consists of 15 residues. This table comes from immunoSEQ multiplex PCR, and its TCRdb copy is limited to in-frame clones, with some not included. The sample has around 9,100 clones, more than 55% seen once. The receptor's source is a female donor older than 55 with lung cancer. The material sequenced was tissue from the jejunum, taken at autopsy. The chain combines TRBV4-2 with TRBJ1-5; D is unclear. In nucleotides, the CDR3 is TGTGCCAGCAGCGGACGGGCCTCCAGCAATCAGCCCCAGCATTTT. It is translated as CASSGRASSNQPQHF.